The clone carrying this T cell receptor (beta chain) was recorded at least ten times. Its antigen is undetermined. V was cut by 7 bases and J by 6 bases, with 10 bases left in between. The CDR3 extends over 12 amino acids. First hyperthyroidism diagnosis is when the blood sample was obtained, before any ophthalmopathy symptoms. The data belong to a study of T cells in Graves' hyperthyroidism and ophthalmopathy. General study points: Expanded thyroid clonotypes (above 0.001) were mostly also found in blood.

Using RNA transcripts as the source, TCR beta CDR3 regions were amplified. HTBI primers were employed in a first-round RT-PCR of the TCR CDR3. TCRdb re-derived calls from the multiplex PCR reads in MiXCR, one entry per CDR3 protein. This table has around 380,000 distinct CDR3 sequences, approximately 13% appearing once. The rearrangement joins TRBV12-3 or TRBV12-4 to TRBJ1-5; no firm D call. The clonotype comes from a man aged 25-45 years with Graves' hyperthyroidism that later progressed to Graves' ophthalmopathy. Sequencing input: blood. Here the CDR3 DNA reads TGTGCCAGCAAGGCAGGACCTCAGCCCCAGCATTTT. Translation gives CASKAGPQPQHF.